This T cell receptor beta chain came from a study of human T cells and chemical hapten exposure. At the level of the study: Slight volume differences across pooled libraries mainly accounted for varying per-sample TCR yields. Study-wide findings and caveats: The study found that DPC sensitization did not change TCRs above 1 in 1000 frequency.

This clonotype was counted ten times or more. Antigen specificity is unknown. Individual cDNA molecules each carried unique molecular identifiers attached by the library. In the authors' methods: TCRs per sample had a median of around 98,000 and ranged from about 23,224 to 750,000. In TCRdb, the reads were re-called with MiXCR into one record per CDR3 protein. The V and J calls follow TCRdb's processing rather than the paper's. The sample yields 95,000 to 150,000 distinct CDR3 sequences, 8% to 9.5% seen once. Germline V gene sequence: CDR1 SGHKS, CDR2 YYEKEE (reference sequence). The CDR3 length is 13 residues. V was pared by 3 bases and J by 2 bases, with 9 bases between. It was unfractionated whole blood from which total RNA was extracted.

The sample was whole blood. The receptor's source is a human donor in good health. Some clones in this sample may be carry-over from other donors' samples. The J gene is TRBJ2-7, the V gene TRBV5-5; D unclear. The CDR3 here is CASSSLGPYEQYF. The CDR3 DNA reads TGTGCCAGCAGCTCGCTAGGACCCTACGAGCAGTACTTC.